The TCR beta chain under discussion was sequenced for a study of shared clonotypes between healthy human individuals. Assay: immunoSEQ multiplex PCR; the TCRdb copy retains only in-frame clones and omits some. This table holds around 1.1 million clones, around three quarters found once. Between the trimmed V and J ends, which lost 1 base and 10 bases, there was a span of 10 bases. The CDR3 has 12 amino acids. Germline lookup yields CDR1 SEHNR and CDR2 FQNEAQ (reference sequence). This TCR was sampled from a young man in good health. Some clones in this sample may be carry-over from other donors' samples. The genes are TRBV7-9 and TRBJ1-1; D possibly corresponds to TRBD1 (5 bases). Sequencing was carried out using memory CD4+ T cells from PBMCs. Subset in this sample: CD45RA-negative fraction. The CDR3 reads CASSLEAGPAFF. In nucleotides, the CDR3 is TGTGCCAGCAGCTTAGAGGCGGGGCCAGCTTTCTTT. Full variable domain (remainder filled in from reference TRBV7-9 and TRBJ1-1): DTGVSQNPRHKITKRGQNVTFRCDPISEHNRLYWYRQTLGQGPEFLTYFQNEAQLEKSRLLSDRFSAERPKGSFSTLEIQRTEQGDSAMYLCASSLEAGPAFFGQGTRLTVV.